This T cell receptor (beta chain) was found in a study of blood T cell repertoires in COVID-19 (TCRdb year 2020). General notes on the study: Collaborator samples came from the United States, Italy and Spain and covered acute and convalescent phases of COVID-19. The material from the prospective study consisted of cDNA or gDNA derived from T cells, B-cell-depleted T cells, or PBMCs. Subjects who had been exposed to COVID-19, were actively infected with it, or had recovered from it provided the deeply sampled blood TCRbeta repertoires that made up the dataset. The repertoires were released in a freely available public database intended as a resource for research on the immune response to SARS-CoV-2. The samples were drawn from the first 160 participants of the ongoing ImmuneRACE study and from 950 to 1,500 subjects provided by 6 global collaborators. A de-identified subject ID, COVID-19 status, age in years and sex were almost always included in the sample metadata. HLA class I and class II types, where available, came from metadata supplied by the sample provider rather than from assay-based typing.

At one collaborating source in Seattle, patients were enrolled during active infection and were followed longitudinally through the course of disease. Each collaborating institution followed its own protocols to collect whole blood in K2EDTA tubes. Collaborator samples were shipped for TCRbeta analysis as frozen whole blood, isolated PBMCs, or DNA extracted from either sample type. CDR1 and CDR2 are read off the germline V gene (reference sequence) as MNHEY and SMNVEV. Measured from the cysteine to the phenylalanine, the CDR3 is 14 residues long. Only CDR3 DNA is held: 42 bases, read in frame from base 1. V lost 6 bases and J lost 5 bases, and the count of bases not matched to a germline gene is 5. The immunoSEQ Assay, a bias-controlled multiplex PCR, was used to amplify TCRbeta CDR3 regions from genomic DNA. Concerning the study's data processing: The number of nucleated cells in each sample was estimated from the amplification of reference gene primers within the assay. To quantify the absolute abundance of each unique TCRbeta CDR3 rearrangement, sequence reads were collapsed and filtered. Productive Simpson clonality was computed per sample as the square root of Simpson's diversity index over productive rearrangements. TCRdb took over this immuneACCESS table, retaining in-frame rearrangements with V and J assigned. Such tables are incomplete; in checked studies, under half of the missing clones stem from an unresolved V gene, and the remainder is unexplained. Clone size and the V and J calls come from that table; the DNA yielded D and trimming. This sample gives about 97,000 clones in total; 80% to 90% of them show up just once. In total, the top ten clones hold around 1.9% of the sample.

The investigation overall reported the following: How much clinical and demographic metadata was included differed by source and by participant, and the metadata was provided uncurated.

This clone was detected only a few times. No cognate antigen has been identified for it. No clone much larger than this one lies a single base away; base qualities are absent. The chain is made from TRBV27 and TRBJ1-5, with 9 bases matching TRBD1. This receptor was taken from a man aged 45-65 years with COVID-19, enrolled during active disease. The sequenced material came from peripheral blood. The DNA is TGTGCCAGCAGAAAGGACAGGGGCCATCAGCCCCAGCATTTT. This is translated as CASRKDRGHQPQHF.